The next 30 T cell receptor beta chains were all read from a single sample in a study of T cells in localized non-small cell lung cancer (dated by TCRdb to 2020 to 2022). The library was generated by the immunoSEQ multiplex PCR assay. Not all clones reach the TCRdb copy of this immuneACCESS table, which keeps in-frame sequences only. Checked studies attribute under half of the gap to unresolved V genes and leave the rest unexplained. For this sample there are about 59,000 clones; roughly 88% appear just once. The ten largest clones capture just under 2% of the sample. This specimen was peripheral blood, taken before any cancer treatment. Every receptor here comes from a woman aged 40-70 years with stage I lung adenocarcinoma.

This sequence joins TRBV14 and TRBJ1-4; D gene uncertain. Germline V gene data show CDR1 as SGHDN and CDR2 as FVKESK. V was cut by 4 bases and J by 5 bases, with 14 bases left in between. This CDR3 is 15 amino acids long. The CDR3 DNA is TGTGCCAGCAGCCGCCTGGACGAAGAAAATGAAAAACTGTTTTTT. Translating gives CASSRLDEENEKLFF.

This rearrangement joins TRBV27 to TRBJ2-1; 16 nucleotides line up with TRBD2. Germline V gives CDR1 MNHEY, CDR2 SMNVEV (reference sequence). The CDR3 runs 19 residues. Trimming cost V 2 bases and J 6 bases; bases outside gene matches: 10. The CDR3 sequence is CASSLGTSGRGGLRNEQFF. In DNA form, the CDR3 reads TGTGCCAGCAGTTTAGGGACTAGCGGGAGGGGAGGGCTTCGCAATGAGCAGTTCTTC.

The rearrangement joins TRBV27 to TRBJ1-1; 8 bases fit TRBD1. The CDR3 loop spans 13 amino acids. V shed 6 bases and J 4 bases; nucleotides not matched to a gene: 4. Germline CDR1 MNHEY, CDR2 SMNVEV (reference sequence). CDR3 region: CASRIQGGTEAFF. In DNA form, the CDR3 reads TGTGCCAGCAGGATACAGGGGGGCACTGAAGCTTTCTTT.

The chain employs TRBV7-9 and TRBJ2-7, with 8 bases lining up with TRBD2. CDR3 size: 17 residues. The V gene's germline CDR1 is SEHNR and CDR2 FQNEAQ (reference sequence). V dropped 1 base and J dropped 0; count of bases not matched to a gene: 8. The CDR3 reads CASSLVLSGESSYEQYF. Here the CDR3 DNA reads TGTGCCAGCAGCTTAGTCCTTAGCGGGGAGAGCTCCTACGAGCAGTACTTC.

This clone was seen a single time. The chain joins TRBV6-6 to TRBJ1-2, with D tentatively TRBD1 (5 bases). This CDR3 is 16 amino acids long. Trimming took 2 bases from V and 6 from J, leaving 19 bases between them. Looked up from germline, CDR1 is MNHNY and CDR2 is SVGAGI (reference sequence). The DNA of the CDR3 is TGTGCCAGCAGTTACCACCCGGACGGGGCAGGGCATGGCTACACCTTC. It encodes CASSYHPDGAGHGYTF.

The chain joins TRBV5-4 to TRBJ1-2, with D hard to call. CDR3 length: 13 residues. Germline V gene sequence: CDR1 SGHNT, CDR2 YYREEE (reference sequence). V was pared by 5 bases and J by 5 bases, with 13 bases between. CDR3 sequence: CASSAFRGYGYTF. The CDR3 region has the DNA TGTGCCAGCAGTGCGTTTAGAGGGTATGGCTACACCTTC.

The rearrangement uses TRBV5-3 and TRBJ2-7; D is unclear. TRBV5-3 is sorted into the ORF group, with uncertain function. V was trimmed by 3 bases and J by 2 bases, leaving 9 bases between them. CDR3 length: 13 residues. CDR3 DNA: TGTGCCAGAAGCTCTAAAGGGCCCTACGAGCAGTACTTC. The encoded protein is CARSSKGPYEQYF.

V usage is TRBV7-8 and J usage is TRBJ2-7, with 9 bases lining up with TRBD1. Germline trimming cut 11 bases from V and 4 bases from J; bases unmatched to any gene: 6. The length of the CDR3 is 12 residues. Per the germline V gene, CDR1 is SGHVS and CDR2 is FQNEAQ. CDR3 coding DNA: TGTGCCGGGGGGACAGGGAGATACGAGCAGTACTTC. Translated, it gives CAGGTGRYEQYF.

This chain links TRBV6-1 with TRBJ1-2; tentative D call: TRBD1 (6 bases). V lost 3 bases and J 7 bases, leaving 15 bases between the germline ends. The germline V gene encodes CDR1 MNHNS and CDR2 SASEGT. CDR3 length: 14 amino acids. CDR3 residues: CASSDRGGDSGYTF. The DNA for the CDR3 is TGTGCCAGCAGTGACAGGGGTGGGGATAGTGGCTACACCTTC.

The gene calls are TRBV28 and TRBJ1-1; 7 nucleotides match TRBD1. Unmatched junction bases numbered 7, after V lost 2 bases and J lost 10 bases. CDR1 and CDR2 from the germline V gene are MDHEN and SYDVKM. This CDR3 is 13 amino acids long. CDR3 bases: TGTGCCAGCAGTTTAAGAACAGGGGCGAGAGCTTTCTTT. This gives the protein CASSLRTGARAFF.

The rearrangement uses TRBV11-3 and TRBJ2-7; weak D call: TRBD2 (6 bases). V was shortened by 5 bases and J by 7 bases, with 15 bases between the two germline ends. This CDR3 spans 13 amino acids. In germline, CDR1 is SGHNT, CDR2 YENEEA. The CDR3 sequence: CASSPGTGREQYF. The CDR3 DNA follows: TGTGCCAGCAGCCCGGGGACGGGGAGGGAGCAGTACTTC.

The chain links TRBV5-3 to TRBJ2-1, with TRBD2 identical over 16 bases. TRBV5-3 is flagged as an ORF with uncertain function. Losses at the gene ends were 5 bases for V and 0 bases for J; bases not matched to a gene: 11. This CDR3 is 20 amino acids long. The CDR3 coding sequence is TGTGCCAGAAGTCTCCCGGGACTAGCGGGAGGGCGGAGCTCCTACAATGAGCAGTTCTTC. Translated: CARSLPGLAGGRSSYNEQFF.

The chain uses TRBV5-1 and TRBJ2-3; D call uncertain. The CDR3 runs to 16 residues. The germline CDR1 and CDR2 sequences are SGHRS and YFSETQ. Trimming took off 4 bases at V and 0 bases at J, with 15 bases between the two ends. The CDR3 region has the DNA TGCGCCAGCAGCCTACTGTCGCCGTCTAGCACAGATACGCAGTATTTT. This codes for CASSLLSPSSTDTQYF.

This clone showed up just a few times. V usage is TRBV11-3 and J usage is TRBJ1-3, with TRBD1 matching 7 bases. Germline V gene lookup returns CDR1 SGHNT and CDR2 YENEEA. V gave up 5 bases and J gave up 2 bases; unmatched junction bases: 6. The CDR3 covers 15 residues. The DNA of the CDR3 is TGTGCCAGCAGCCAAACAGGGGACGCTGGAAACACCATATATTTT. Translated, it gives CASSQTGDAGNTIYF.

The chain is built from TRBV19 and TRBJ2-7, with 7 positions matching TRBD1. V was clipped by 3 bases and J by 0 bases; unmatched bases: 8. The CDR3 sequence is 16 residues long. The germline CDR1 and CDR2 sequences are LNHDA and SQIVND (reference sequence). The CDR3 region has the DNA TGTGCCAGTAGTATTCGGACAGGACCGAGCTCCTACGAGCAGTACTTC. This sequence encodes CASSIRTGPSSYEQYF.

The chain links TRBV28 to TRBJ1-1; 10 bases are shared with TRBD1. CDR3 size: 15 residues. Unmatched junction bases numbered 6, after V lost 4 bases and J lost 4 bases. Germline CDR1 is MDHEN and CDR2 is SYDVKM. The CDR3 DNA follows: TGTGCCAGCAGTTGGGGGACAGGGGCGCTCACTGAAGCTTTCTTT. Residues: CASSWGTGALTEAFF.

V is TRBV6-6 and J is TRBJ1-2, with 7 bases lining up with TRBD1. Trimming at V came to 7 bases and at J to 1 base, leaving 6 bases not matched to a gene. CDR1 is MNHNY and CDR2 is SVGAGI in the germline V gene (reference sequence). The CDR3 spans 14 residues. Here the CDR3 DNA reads TGTGCCAGCACCCCGGACAGGCGTAACTATGGCTACACCTTC. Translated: CASTPDRRNYGYTF.

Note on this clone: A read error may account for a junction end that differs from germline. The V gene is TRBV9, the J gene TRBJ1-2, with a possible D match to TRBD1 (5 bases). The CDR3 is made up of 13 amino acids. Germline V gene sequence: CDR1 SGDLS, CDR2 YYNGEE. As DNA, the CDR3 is TGTGCCAGCAGCGTAGCGCCAGGGTATGGCTACGCCTTC. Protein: CASSVAPGYGYAF.

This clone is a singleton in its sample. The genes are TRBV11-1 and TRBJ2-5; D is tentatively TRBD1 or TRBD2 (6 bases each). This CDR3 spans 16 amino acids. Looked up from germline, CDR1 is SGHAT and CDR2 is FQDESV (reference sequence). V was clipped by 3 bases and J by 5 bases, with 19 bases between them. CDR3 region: CASSLTLGGPTETQYF. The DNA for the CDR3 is TGTGCCAGCAGCTTGACCTTAGGGGGGCCCACCGAGACCCAGTACTTC.

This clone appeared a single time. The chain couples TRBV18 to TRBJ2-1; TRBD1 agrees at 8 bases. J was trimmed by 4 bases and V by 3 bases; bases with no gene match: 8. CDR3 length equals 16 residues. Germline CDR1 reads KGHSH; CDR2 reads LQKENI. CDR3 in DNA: TGTGCCAGCTCACCGGTTCAGGGGGCGCAATACAATGAGCAGTTCTTC. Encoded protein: CASSPVQGAQYNEQFF.

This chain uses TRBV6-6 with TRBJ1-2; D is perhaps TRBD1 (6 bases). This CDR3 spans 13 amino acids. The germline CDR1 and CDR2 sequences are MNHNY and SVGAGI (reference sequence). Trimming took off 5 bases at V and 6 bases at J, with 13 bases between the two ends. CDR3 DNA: TGTGCCAGCAGTGACACAGGGTACGATGGCTACACCTTC. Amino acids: CASSDTGYDGYTF.

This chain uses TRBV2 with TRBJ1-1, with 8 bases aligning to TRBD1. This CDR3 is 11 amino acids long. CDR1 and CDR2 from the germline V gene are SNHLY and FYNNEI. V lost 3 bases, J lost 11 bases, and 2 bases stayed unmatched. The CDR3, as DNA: TGTGCCAGCAGTGAGGACAGGGAGGCTTTCTTT. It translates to CASSEDREAFF.

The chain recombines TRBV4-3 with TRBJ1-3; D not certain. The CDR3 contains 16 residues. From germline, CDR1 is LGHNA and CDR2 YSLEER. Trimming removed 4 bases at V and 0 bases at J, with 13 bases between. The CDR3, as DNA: TGCGCCAGCAGCCCCTCCCCCATCGTCTCTGGAAACACCATATATTTT. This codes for CASSPSPIVSGNTIYF.

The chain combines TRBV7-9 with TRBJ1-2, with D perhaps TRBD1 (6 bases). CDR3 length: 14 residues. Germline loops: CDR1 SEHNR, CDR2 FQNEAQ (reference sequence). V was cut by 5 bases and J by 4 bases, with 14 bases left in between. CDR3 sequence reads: CASSPQQGLYGYTF. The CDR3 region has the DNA TGTGCCAGCAGCCCCCAACAGGGCCTCTATGGCTACACCTTC.

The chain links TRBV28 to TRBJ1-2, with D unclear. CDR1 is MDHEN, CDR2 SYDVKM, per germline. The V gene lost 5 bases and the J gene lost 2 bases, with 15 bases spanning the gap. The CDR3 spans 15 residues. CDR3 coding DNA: TGTGCCAGCAGTCGTCCTAGCCAGATGAACTATGGCTACACCTTC. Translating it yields CASSRPSQMNYGYTF.

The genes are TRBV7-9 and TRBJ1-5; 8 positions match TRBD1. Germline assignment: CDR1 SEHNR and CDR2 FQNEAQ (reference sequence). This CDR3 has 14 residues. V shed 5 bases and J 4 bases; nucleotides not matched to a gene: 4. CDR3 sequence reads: CASSKQGVNQPQHF. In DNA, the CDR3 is TGTGCCAGCAGCAAACAGGGGGTTAATCAGCCCCAGCATTTT.

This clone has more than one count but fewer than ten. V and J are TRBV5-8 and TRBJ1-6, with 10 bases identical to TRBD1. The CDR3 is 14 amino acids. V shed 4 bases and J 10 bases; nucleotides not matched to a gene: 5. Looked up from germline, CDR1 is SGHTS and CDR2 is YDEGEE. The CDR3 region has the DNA TGTGCCAGCAGCGGGGGGACAGGGGTCTCACCCCTCCACTTT. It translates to CASSGGTGVSPLHF.

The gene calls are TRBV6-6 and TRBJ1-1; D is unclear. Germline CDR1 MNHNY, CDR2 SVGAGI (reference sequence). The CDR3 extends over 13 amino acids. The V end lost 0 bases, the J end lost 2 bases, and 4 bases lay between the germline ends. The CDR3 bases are TGTGCCAGCAGTTACTCGAAAAACACTGAAGCTTTCTTT. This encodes CASSYSKNTEAFF.

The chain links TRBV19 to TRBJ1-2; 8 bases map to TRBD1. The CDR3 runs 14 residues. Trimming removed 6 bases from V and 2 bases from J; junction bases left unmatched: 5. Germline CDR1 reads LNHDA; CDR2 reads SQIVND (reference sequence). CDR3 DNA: TGTGCCAGTAGGCAGGGGGCAGGGAACTATGGCTACACCTTC. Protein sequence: CASRQGAGNYGYTF.

CDR3 nucleotide sequence: TGTGCCAGCACCCCTTCACGTACCGGGGAGCTGTTTTTT. Protein sequence: CASTPSRTGELFF. V usage is TRBV6-5 and J usage is TRBJ2-2; D is unresolved. The V and J ends lost 7 bases and 5 bases respectively, with 11 bases between them. CDR1 and CDR2 (germline): MNHEY, SVGAGI. The CDR3 is made up of 13 amino acids.